This T cell receptor (beta chain) was sequenced in a study of human thymus T cells (dated by TCRdb to the early 2020s). For the wider study: TCR alpha and beta repertoires from roughly eight infant thymus samples and a few related peripheral blood samples were characterized in the study. Donor ages ranging from roughly 6 to 244 days were recorded, and five to seven male and a couple of female infants were included in the cohort. Overall results and qualifications from the work: The related research reported highly overlapping thymic TCR repertoires among unrelated individuals. Thymus samples yielded on average roughly 800,000 unique TCRB clonotypes, compared with around 79,000 from blood samples. Usage of V and J gene segments appeared to be biased in both the thymic and the peripheral blood repertoires.

Spanning cysteine to phenylalanine, the CDR3 consists of 11 amino acids. Only the CDR3 region is kept as DNA, spanning 33 bases read in frame from base 1. Per the germline V gene (reference sequence), DFQATT is the CDR1 and SNEGSKA is the CDR2. V and J are truncated by 5 bases and 5 bases respectively, leaving an intervening sequence of 9 bases. Comment on this clone: The antigen it binds to is not known. No quality values exist for individual bases; no much larger clone is one base distant.

TCRB and TCRAD loci were amplified from a standardized quantity of quality-controlled genomic DNA using the immunoSEQ multiplex PCR assay. The amplicons spanned the V(D)J region and were long enough to cover the CDR3 and allow V and J genes to be identified. Amplicon sequencing was performed on an Illumina platform through the commercial immunoSEQ service. The published analysis was carried out like this. Primer bias and sequencing errors were corrected as previously described, and TCRAD and TCRB were defined on the basis of the IMGT database. Analysis of the repertoires was done with immunoSEQ Analyzer 3.0 and VDJTools and included basic statistics, V/J segment usage, diversity estimates, rarefaction and pairwise overlap. To estimate diversity, the Chao1, ChaoE, Efron-Thisted, Shannon and inverse Simpson indices were applied, and diversity was also estimated on datasets down-sampled to the smallest sample. Repertoire overlap was assessed by strict matching of CDR3 nucleotide sequence, V gene and J gene, and clustering was done by Jaccard-based multidimensional scaling. TCRdb's version of the immuneACCESS table is confined to in-frame rearrangements and falls short of the full clone set. An unresolved V gene accounts for under half of the shortfall where checked; the remainder is of unknown origin. V and J calls plus clone size are reproduced from that table; the DNA served to infer D and trimming. The sample profile shows roughly 120,000 clones; around 94% of them were found once. Clones ranked in the top ten supply less than 0.03% of the sample.

The thymus tissue came from surgical resects taken out during corrective cardiac surgery. Donors were immunologically healthy infants undergoing open corrective cardiac surgery for congenital heart defects in Finland. After being mechanically released from the tissue, thymocytes were kept at -70 degrees C in pellets of about 10-32 million cells. A QIAsymphony instrument was used to extract genomic DNA from the frozen cell pellets. The receptor was derived from a boy in the first two years of life with a congenital heart defect but otherwise immunologically healthy. This chain is built from TRBV20-1 and TRBJ1-2; no confident D gene assignment can be made. Input material: thymus tissue. The nucleotides read TGCAGTGCTCCGCGTTCATATGGCTACACCTTC. Translated, it reads CSAPRSYGYTF.